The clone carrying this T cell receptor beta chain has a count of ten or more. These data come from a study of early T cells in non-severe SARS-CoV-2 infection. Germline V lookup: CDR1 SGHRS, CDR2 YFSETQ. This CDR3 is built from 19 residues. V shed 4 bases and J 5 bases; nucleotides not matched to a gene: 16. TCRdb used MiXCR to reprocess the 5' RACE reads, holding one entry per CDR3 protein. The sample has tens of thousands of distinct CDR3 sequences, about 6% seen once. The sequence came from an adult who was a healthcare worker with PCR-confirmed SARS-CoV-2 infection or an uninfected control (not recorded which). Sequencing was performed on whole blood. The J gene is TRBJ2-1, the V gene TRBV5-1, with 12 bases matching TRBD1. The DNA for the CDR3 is TGCGCCAGCAGCCACCGGGACAGGGGGCAACTAGCGGGGAACAATGAGCAGTTCTTC. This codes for CASSHRDRGQLAGNNEQFF.